This entry is about one TCR beta chain. Its antigen is unidentified. This entry belongs to a study of cytomegalovirus exposure and HLA in healthy donors. Study results and limitations: Presence/absence analyses assumed roughly uniform sequencing depth across donors. Upon later analysis, TCR association rates were observed to vary by HLA locus, being highest for DRB1 and lowest for HLA-C. With high specificity and sensitivity, the classifier reportedly diagnosed cytomegalovirus status.

Germline assignment: CDR1 ENHRY and CDR2 SYGVKD. There are 13 residues in the CDR3. V was cut by 6 bases and J by 1 base, with 9 bases left in between. Primers for the PCR totalled 60 Vbeta and 13 Jbeta. Method: immunoSEQ multiplex PCR; TCRdb's copy keeps in-frame clones and lacks some. The sample includes around 130,000 clones, roughly 62% of them seen just once. Sequences were obtained from PBMCs. The receptor comes from a male donor in good health and CMV-seronegative. The rearrangement uses TRBV10-3 and TRBJ1-1, with a possible D match to TRBD1 (6 bases). The CDR3 DNA follows: TGTGCCATCAGCGGACAGCCGAACACTGAAGCTTTCTTT. It translates to CAISGQPNTEAFF.